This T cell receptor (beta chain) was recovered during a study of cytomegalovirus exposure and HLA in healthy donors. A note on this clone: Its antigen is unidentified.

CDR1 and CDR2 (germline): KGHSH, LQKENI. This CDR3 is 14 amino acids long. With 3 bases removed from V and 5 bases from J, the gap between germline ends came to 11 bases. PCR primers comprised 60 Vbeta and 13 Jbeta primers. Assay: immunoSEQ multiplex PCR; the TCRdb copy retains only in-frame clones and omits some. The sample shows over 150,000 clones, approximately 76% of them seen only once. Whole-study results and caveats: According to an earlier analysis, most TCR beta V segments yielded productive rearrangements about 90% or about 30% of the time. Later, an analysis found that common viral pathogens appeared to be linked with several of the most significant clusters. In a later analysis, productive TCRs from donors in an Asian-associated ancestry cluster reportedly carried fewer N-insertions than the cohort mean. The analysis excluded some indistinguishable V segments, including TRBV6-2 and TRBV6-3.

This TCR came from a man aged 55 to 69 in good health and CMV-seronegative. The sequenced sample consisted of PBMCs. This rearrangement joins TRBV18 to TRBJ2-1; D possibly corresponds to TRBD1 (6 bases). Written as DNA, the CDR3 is TGTGCCAGCTCACCCCCGGCAGGGGACAATGAGCAGTTCTTC. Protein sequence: CASSPPAGDNEQFF. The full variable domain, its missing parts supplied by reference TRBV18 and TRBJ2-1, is NAGVMQNPRHLVRRRGQEARLRCSPMKGHSHVYWYRQLPEEGLKFMVYLQKENIIDESGMPKERFSAEFPKEGPSILRIQQVVRGDSAAYFCASSPPAGDNEQFFGPGTRLTVL.